One and the same sample provided the 27 T cell receptor beta chains below, sequenced in a study of beta chain features in type 1 diabetes. Their cognate antigens are unknown. As every portion of the isolated RNA was reverse transcribed, the sequencing read expressed TCRB transcripts. Clones were sequenced by immunoSEQ multiplex PCR, and TCRdb holds only the in-frame ones, with some missing. Among 240,000 or so clones listed, approximately 14% were seen once. Study-level points and caveats: Researchers report that Type 1 diabetes patients had moderately but significantly shorter TCRB CDR3s across all four CD4+ subsets.

The sequenced material came from naive CD4+ T cells from blood. These receptors originate from a man in his thirties or forties with type 1 diabetes.

The table lists this clone with a few counts. The V call is TRBV25-1, the J call TRBJ2-5; TRBD2 matches at 13 bases. V was pared by 4 bases and J by 5 bases, with 4 bases of the junction left unmatched. CDR1 is MGHDK and CDR2 is SYGVNS in the germline V gene. CDR3 size: 15 residues. CDR3 nucleotides: TGTGCCAGCAGTGCGACTAGCGGGGGGTCTGAGACCCAGTACTTC. Protein sequence: CASSATSGGSETQYF.

The chain is built from TRBV7-2 and TRBJ1-5, with 12 bases lining up with TRBD1. The CDR3 covers 15 residues. Germline loops: CDR1 SGHTA, CDR2 FQGNSA. Unmatched junction bases numbered 5, after V lost 4 bases and J lost 7 bases. The CDR3 DNA follows: TGTGCCAGCAGCTGGGGGACAGGGGGCGACCAGCCCCAGCATTTT. Translating gives CASSWGTGGDQPQHF. Looking up the rest from reference TRBV7-2 and TRBJ1-5 gives the full variable domain: GAGVSQSPSNKVTEKGKDVELRCDPISGHTALYWYRQSLGQGLEFLIYFQGNSAPDKSGLPSDRFSAERTGGSVSTLTIQRTQQEDSAVYLCASSWGTGGDQPQHFGDGTRLSIL.

This clone was counted a few times. The chain carries TRBV30 and TRBJ1-1; no clear D. This CDR3 is 14 amino acids long. Trimming removed 0 bases from V and 3 bases from J, with 11 bases in between. Germline V gene data show CDR1 as GTSNPN and CDR2 as SVGIG (reference sequence). CDR3 amino acids: CAWSVHLRDTEAFF. The CDR3 DNA reads TGTGCCTGGAGTGTACATCTGAGGGACACTGAAGCTTTCTTT.

The chain recombines TRBV18 with TRBJ2-1, with a possible D match to TRBD1 (9 bases). Looked up from germline, CDR1 is KGHSH and CDR2 is LQKENI. CDR3 length: 17 residues. The ends were cut back, 0 bases at V and 6 bases at J, with 18 bases in the middle. The CDR3 bases are TGTGCCAGCTCACCACCTACAGGGGGCCGGGAGGGCAATGAGCAGTTCTTC. It encodes CASSPPTGGREGNEQFF. The complete variable domain, with remaining parts taken from reference TRBV18 and TRBJ2-1, reads NAGVMQNPRHLVRRRGQEARLRCSPMKGHSHVYWYRQLPEEGLKFMVYLQKENIIDESGMPKERFSAEFPKEGPSILRIQQVVRGDSAAYFCASSPPTGGREGNEQFFGPGTRLTVL.

The rearrangement links TRBV6-5 to TRBJ1-5; possible D gene TRBD1, 6 bases. V lost 0 bases to trimming and J lost 0 bases, with 6 bases between them. CDR3 size: 15 residues. The V gene's germline CDR1 is MNHEY and CDR2 SVGAGI. The CDR3 loop is CASSYSGASNQPQHF. As DNA, the CDR3 is TGTGCCAGCAGTTACTCGGGGGCTAGCAATCAGCCCCAGCATTTT.

In its sample, this clone was seen a few times. The gene calls are TRBV19 and TRBJ1-5; 8 positions agree with TRBD1. The J segment lost 5 bases and the V segment lost 4 bases, leaving 16 bases of the junction unmatched. CDR1 is LNHDA, CDR2 SQIVND, per germline (reference sequence). The CDR3 is 18 residues long. CDR3 residues: CASSTTYSDRGQDQPQHF. In DNA form, the CDR3 reads TGTGCCAGTAGTACAACCTACTCCGACAGGGGACAGGATCAGCCCCAGCATTTT.

The chain has TRBV5-1 and TRBJ2-3; D might be TRBD2 (5 bases). Trimming pared 0 bases from V and 0 bases from J, leaving 11 bases between. Germline CDR1 reads SGHRS; CDR2 reads YFSETQ. This CDR3 region has 16 residues. CDR3 bases: TGCGCCAGCAGCTTGGGGGCTAGCAAGAGCACAGATACGCAGTATTTT. This codes for CASSLGASKSTDTQYF. Complete variable domain (other parts from reference TRBV5-1 and TRBJ2-3): KAGVTQTPRYLIKTRGQQVTLSCSPISGHRSVSWYQQTPGQGLQFLFEYFSETQRNKGNFPGRFSGRQFSNSRSEMNVSTLELGDSALYLCASSLGASKSTDTQYFGPGTRLTVL.

This clone was seen more than once but under ten times. The rearrangement links TRBV7-2 to TRBJ2-4; 10 bases line up with TRBD2. CDR1 SGHTA and CDR2 FQGNSA come from the germline V gene. V lost 1 base to trimming and J lost 6 bases; unmatched junction nucleotides: 9. The CDR3 is made up of 17 amino acids. DNA of the CDR3: TGTGCCAGCAGCTTAGAGTTTAGCGGGGGGTCCGGAAACATTCAGTACTTC. Its protein product is CASSLEFSGGSGNIQYF.

The chain uses TRBV30 and TRBJ1-2; D may be TRBD1 (5 bases). The germline V gene has CDR1 GTSNPN and CDR2 SVGIG (reference sequence). This CDR3 spans 13 amino acids. Trimming removed 2 bases from V and 4 bases from J, with 11 bases in between. CDR3 DNA sequence: TGTGCCTGGAGTAATGGGGCCGTCTATGGCTACACCTTC. Translated, it gives CAWSNGAVYGYTF.

This chain links TRBV7-2 with TRBJ2-7, with TRBD1 matching over 7 bases. J lost 7 bases, V lost 5 bases, and 11 bases had no gene match. There are 14 residues in the CDR3. Germline V gene data show CDR1 as SGHTA and CDR2 as FQGNSA. The CDR3 region is CASSLTTGVGEQYF. The CDR3 DNA reads as TGTGCCAGCAGCCTGACTACAGGGGTCGGGGAGCAGTACTTC.

This chain joins TRBV25-1 and TRBJ1-5, with 10 positions matching TRBD1. The ends lost 1 base at V and 7 bases at J; junction bases unmatched: 4. Germline lookup yields CDR1 MGHDK and CDR2 SYGVNS. The CDR3 extends over 15 amino acids. The CDR3 region is CASSEFGQGDQPQHF. For the CDR3, the DNA is TGTGCCAGCAGTGAATTCGGACAGGGGGACCAGCCCCAGCATTTT.

This clone has just a few counts. V is TRBV5-1 and J is TRBJ2-7, with 8 bases matching TRBD1. Germline CDR1 reads SGHRS; CDR2 reads YFSETQ. This CDR3 spans 15 amino acids. Losses at the gene ends were 4 bases for V and 2 bases for J; bases not matched to a gene: 8. Here the CDR3 reads CASSLADRVAYEQYF. The DNA for the CDR3 is TGCGCCAGCAGCCTGGCGGACAGGGTAGCCTACGAGCAGTACTTC. Together with reference TRBV5-1 and TRBJ2-7, the CDR3 gives the full variable domain: KAGVTQTPRYLIKTRGQQVTLSCSPISGHRSVSWYQQTPGQGLQFLFEYFSETQRNKGNFPGRFSGRQFSNSRSEMNVSTLELGDSALYLCASSLADRVAYEQYFGPGTRLTVT.

J is TRBJ2-1 and V is TRBV4-2; 8 bases match TRBD2. This CDR3 comprises 14 residues. Germline-derived CDR1 and CDR2 are LGHNA and YNFKEQ. V dropped 7 bases and J dropped 5; count of bases not matched to a gene: 7. The CDR3 bases are TGTGCCAGCACGAGCACTAGCGGTCACAATGAGCAGTTCTTC. Amino acid sequence: CASTSTSGHNEQFF.

The chain links TRBV18 to TRBJ1-3; the D is unclear. The length of the CDR3 is 13 residues. CDR1 and CDR2 from the germline V gene are KGHSH and LQKENI. V dropped 6 bases and J dropped 2 bases, with 8 bases sitting between them. For the CDR3, the DNA is TGTGCCAGCTCTCCCTCCGCTGGAAACACCATATATTTT. Its translation: CASSPSAGNTIYF.

The chain has TRBV9 and TRBJ2-1; tentatively, D is TRBD1 (5 bases). CDR3 length equals 16 residues. Germline loops: CDR1 SGDLS, CDR2 YYNGEE. Between the trimmed V and J ends, which lost 1 base and 0 bases, there was a span of 11 bases. CDR3 protein: CASSVWGPSSYNEQFF. DNA for the CDR3: TGTGCCAGCAGCGTATGGGGCCCTAGCTCCTACAATGAGCAGTTCTTC.

The CDR3 sequence is CACTRGPGGYTF. The CDR3 DNA reads as TGTGCCTGCACTAGGGGGCCGGGAGGCTACACCTTC. V gene TRBV30 combines with J gene TRBJ1-2; 7 nucleotides agree with TRBD1. The CDR3 spans 12 residues. V shed 6 bases, J shed 8 bases, and the junction held 9 bases outside the gene matches. Germline V lookup: CDR1 GTSNPN, CDR2 SVGIG (reference sequence).

V usage is TRBV6-5 and J usage is TRBJ2-7, with 15 positions matching TRBD2. The CDR3 contains 15 residues. The V and J ends lost 2 bases and 7 bases, in that order; junction bases with no gene match: 3. CDR1 is MNHEY and CDR2 is SVGAGI in the germline V gene. As DNA, the CDR3 is TGTGCCAGCAGTTACCAGGGACTAGCGGGAGGAGAGCAGTACTTC. Protein: CASSYQGLAGGEQYF.

The chain has TRBV19 and TRBJ1-5, with TRBD1 matching 8 bases. V lost 5 bases and J lost 3; bases outside the gene matches: 9. The CDR3 contains 16 residues. The germline CDR1 and CDR2 sequences are LNHDA and SQIVND (reference sequence). CDR3 in DNA: TGTGCCAGTAGTCCCAGGACAGGGACCTTCAATCAGCCCCAGCATTTT. The encoded protein is CASSPRTGTFNQPQHF.

The chain uses TRBV6-1 and TRBJ1-5, with TRBD1 matching 7 bases. V gave up 4 bases and J gave up 5 bases; unmatched junction bases: 2. The germline V gene has CDR1 MNHNS and CDR2 SASEGT. This CDR3 contains 13 residues. The CDR3 DNA sequence: TGTGCCAGCAGTGTTACAGGGGATCAGCCCCAGCATTTT. Translating gives CASSVTGDQPQHF.

A few counts support this clone. The V and J genes are TRBV4-1 and TRBJ1-2; D call uncertain. Trimming cost V 3 bases and J 3 bases, with 11 bases left between them. CDR3 length: 14 residues. Looked up from germline, CDR1 is MGHRA and CDR2 is YSYEKL. The CDR3 nucleotides are TGCGCCAGCAGCCAGCAACAGAAATACTATGGCTACACCTTC. This sequence encodes CASSQQQKYYGYTF.

This chain links TRBV21-1 with TRBJ2-5; TRBD2, as called in the table, went unchecked against the DNA. TRBV21-1 is a pseudogene. This CDR3 has 14 residues. The CDR3 sequence is CASTQGGLRETQYF. The CDR3 nucleotides are TGTGCCAGCACCCAAGGGGGACTACGAGAGACCCAGTACTTC.

This clone was observed a few times. V gene TRBV29-1 combines with J gene TRBJ1-1; D is perhaps TRBD1 (5 bases). This CDR3 is built from 13 residues. Germline-derived CDR1 and CDR2 are SQVTM and ANQGSEA. V lost 6 bases to trimming and J lost 6 bases, with 17 bases between them. CDR3 nucleotide sequence: TGCAGCGTCGTGGGAAAGCCGACAGCTGAAGCTTTCTTT. It codes for CSVVGKPTAEAFF.

This clone appeared a few times. In DNA form, the CDR3 reads TGCGCCAGCAGCTTGCAAGCACAGGGGCCAGATACGCAGTATTTT. It specifies CASSLQAQGPDTQYF. V gene TRBV5-1 combines with J gene TRBJ2-3; 7 bases map to TRBD1. V gave up 1 base and J gave up 4 bases; unmatched junction bases: 6. Germline lookup yields CDR1 SGHRS and CDR2 YFSETQ. The CDR3 is 15 residues long.

This clone was detected only a few times. The chain couples TRBV30 to TRBJ2-1, with 10 bases aligning to TRBD2. The germline gives CDR1 GTSNPN, CDR2 SVGIG (reference sequence). Losses at the gene ends were 4 bases for V and 2 bases for J; bases not matched to a gene: 2. This CDR3 has 14 residues. The CDR3 loop reads CAWKSGRAYNEQFF. Here the CDR3 DNA reads TGTGCCTGGAAAAGCGGGAGGGCCTACAATGAGCAGTTCTTC.

The CDR3 DNA reads as TGTGCCAGCAGCCCCCGGACGCCGGGAGGCTACACCTTC. This codes for CASSPRTPGGYTF. The chain carries TRBV7-2 and TRBJ1-2; D ambiguous. The germline V gene has CDR1 SGHTA and CDR2 FQGNSA. CDR3 size: 13 residues. V lost 5 bases and J 8 bases, leaving 15 bases between the germline ends.

The chain links TRBV28 to TRBJ1-2; D perhaps matches TRBD1 (6 bases). The length of the CDR3 is 15 residues. In germline, CDR1 is MDHEN, CDR2 SYDVKM. V lost 3 bases, J lost 4 bases, and 15 bases lay in between. The CDR3 bases are TGTGCCAGCAGTTTCGCAGACAGGAACATCTATGGCTACACCTTC. Its protein product is CASSFADRNIYGYTF.

This clone was recorded a few times. Written as DNA, the CDR3 is TGCGCCAGCAGCTTGGGCCCGGGACAGGGCTACGAGCAGTACTTC. Its translation: CASSLGPGQGYEQYF. V usage is TRBV5-1 and J usage is TRBJ2-7; TRBD1 agrees at 9 bases. Trimming removed 0 bases from V and 3 bases from J; junction bases left unmatched: 4. CDR3 size: 15 residues. CDR1 is SGHRS, CDR2 YFSETQ, per germline.